The source of this TCR beta chain is a study of blood T cell repertoires in COVID-19. At the level of the study: The study drew acute and convalescent COVID-19 samples from the United States, Italy and Spain.

Here immunoSEQ multiplex PCR was the method, and the copy in TCRdb shows in-frame clones only, minus some. The sample lists around 70,000 clones, approximately 81% occurring once. This CDR3 spans 16 amino acids. The germline V gene encodes CDR1 KGHDR and CDR2 SFDVKD. The trim removed 1 base at V and 8 bases at J, leaving 7 bases unmatched. The chain combines TRBV24-1 with TRBJ1-4, with 9 bases identical to TRBD1. The receptor's source is a woman between 55 and 75 years old with acute or convalescent COVID-19. Sequencing used peripheral blood. The chain's CDR3 is CATSDLLRQGGEKLFF. The CDR3 DNA follows: TGTGCCACCAGTGATTTACTGCGACAGGGGGGGGAAAAACTGTTTTTT.